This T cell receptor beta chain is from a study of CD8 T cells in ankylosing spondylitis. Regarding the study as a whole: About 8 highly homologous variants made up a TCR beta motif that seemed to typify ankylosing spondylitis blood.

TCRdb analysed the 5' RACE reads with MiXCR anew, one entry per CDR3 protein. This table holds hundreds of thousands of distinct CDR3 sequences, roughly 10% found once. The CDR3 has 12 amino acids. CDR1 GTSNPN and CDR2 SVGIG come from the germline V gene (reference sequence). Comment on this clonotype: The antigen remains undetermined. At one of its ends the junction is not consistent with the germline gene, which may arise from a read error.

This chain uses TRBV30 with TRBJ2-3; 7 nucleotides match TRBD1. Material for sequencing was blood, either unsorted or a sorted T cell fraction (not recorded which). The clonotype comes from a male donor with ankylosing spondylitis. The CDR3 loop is CSSDPTGTVEYF. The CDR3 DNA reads TGCTCCTCGGACCCCACCGGGACAGTCGAGTATTTT.